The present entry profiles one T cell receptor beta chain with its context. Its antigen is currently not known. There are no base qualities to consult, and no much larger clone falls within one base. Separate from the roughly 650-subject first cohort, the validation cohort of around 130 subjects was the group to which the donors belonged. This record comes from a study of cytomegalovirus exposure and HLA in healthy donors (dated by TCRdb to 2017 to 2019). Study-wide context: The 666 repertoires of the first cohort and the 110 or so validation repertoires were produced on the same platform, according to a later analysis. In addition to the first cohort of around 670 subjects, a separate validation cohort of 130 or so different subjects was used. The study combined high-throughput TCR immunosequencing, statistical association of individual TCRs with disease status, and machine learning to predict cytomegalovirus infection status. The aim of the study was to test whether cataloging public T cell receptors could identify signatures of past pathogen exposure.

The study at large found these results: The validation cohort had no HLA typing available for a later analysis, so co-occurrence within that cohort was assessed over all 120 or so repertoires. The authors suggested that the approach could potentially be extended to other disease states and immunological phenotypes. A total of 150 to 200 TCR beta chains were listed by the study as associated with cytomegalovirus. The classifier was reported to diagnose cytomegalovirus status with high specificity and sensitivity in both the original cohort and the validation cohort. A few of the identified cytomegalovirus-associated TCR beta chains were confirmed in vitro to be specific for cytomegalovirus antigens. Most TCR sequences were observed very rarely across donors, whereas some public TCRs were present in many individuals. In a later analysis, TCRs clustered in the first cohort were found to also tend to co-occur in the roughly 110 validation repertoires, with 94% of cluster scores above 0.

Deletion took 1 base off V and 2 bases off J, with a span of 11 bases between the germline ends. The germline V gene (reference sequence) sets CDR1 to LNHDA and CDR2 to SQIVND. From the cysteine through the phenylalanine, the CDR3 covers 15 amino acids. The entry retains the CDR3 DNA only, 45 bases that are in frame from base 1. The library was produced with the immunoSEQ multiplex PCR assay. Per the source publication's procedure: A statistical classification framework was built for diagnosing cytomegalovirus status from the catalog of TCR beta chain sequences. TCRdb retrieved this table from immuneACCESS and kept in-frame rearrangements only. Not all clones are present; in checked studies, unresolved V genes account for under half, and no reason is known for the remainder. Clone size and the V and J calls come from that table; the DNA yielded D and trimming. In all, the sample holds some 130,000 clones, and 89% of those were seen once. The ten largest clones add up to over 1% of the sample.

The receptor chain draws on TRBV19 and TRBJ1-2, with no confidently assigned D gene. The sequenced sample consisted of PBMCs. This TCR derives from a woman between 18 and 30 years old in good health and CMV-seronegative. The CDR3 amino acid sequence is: CASSIAPPGNYGYTF. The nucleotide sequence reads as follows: TGTGCCAGTAGTATAGCCCCGCCGGGGAACTATGGCTACACCTTC.